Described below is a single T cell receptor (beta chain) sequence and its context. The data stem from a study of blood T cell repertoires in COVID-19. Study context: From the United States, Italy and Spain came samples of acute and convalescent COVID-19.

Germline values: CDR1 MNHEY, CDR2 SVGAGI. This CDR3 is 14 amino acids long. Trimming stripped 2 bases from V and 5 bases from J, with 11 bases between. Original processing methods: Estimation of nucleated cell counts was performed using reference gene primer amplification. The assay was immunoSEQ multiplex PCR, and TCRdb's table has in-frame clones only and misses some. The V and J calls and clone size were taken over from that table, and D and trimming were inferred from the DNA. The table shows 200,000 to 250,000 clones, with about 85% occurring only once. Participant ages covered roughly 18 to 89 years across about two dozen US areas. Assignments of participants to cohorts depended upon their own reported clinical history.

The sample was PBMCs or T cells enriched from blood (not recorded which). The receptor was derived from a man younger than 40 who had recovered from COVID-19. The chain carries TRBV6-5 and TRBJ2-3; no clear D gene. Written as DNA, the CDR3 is TGTGCCAGCAGTTACGCAGGATACGGAGATACGCAGTATTTT. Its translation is CASSYAGYGDTQYF.